This T cell receptor beta chain emerged from a study of blood T cell repertoires in COVID-19. Study-level background: Samples taken during acute and convalescent COVID-19 were collected in the United States, Italy and Spain.

Researchers sorted participants into cohorts using their self-reported clinical history. In the study's own analysis: Amplification of reference gene primers provided the estimated nucleated cell counts. This table comes from immunoSEQ multiplex PCR, and its TCRdb copy is limited to in-frame clones, with some not included. V, J and clone size were drawn from that table, and D and trimming were deduced from the DNA. The sample contains some 300,000 clones, approximately 88% of which appear only once. Only one count was recorded for this clone. The CDR3 runs to 11 residues. Germline V CDR1 and CDR2: GTSNPN, SVGIG (reference sequence). Between the trimmed V and J ends, which lost 4 bases and 7 bases, there was a span of 10 bases.

The source of this sequence is a woman aged 40 to 50 who had recovered from COVID-19. Sequencing was carried out using PBMCs or T cells enriched from blood (not recorded which). The V and J genes are TRBV30 and TRBJ1-2; D not certain. The CDR3 coding sequence is TGTGCCTGGACTGTCGGGGTTGGCTACACCTTC. Encoded protein: CAWTVGVGYTF.